Below are 15 T cell receptor beta chains sequenced from a single sample in a study of identical twins. From the 5' RACE reads, TCRdb called clonotypes with MiXCR, one entry per CDR3 protein. The repertoire holds approximately 260,000 distinct CDR3 sequences, with around 8.8% as singletons. The data also belong to a second study, concerning yellow fever vaccine responses in identical twins.

Sequencing was done on a sample of CD8+ T cells sorted from blood. The receptor set was obtained from a woman aged 18-35 years in good health.

The J gene is TRBJ2-3, the V gene TRBV24-1, with 7 bases identical to TRBD1. CDR1 and CDR2 (germline): KGHDR, SFDVKD. The CDR3 has 18 residues. V lost 0 bases, J lost 5 bases, and 13 bases stayed unmatched. This CDR3 is CATSDLYTGVPHQDTQYF. DNA for the CDR3: TGTGCCACCAGTGATTTGTATACAGGGGTCCCGCACCAAGATACGCAGTATTTT.

This clonotype was detected many times. This chain uses TRBV29-1 with TRBJ2-1; D possibly corresponds to TRBD2 (6 bases). The germline V gene has CDR1 SQVTM and CDR2 ANQGSEA. The CDR3 loop spans 14 amino acids. Trimming took 6 bases from V and 5 from J, leaving 17 bases between them. The CDR3 DNA is TGCAGCGTCGTGGGGACTTCGATCGACAATGAGCAGTTCTTC. Protein: CSVVGTSIDNEQFF.

This clonotype was observed many times. The chain combines TRBV2 with TRBJ2-7; 8 positions match TRBD1. The ends lost 6 bases at V and 3 bases at J; junction bases unmatched: 4. The CDR3 has 13 residues. Germline V gene data show CDR1 as SNHLY and CDR2 as FYNNEI. This CDR3 reads CASSGQGHYEQYF. DNA for the CDR3: TGTGCCAGCAGCGGACAGGGTCACTACGAGCAGTACTTC.

This clonotype has a handful of counts. The genes are TRBV9 and TRBJ2-1, with D possibly matching TRBD2 (6 bases). This CDR3 is built from 16 residues. Per the germline V gene, CDR1 is SGDLS and CDR2 is YYNGEE. V was pared by 5 bases and J by 8 bases, with 23 bases between. CDR3 residues: CASRPPVAGPLDEQFF. The CDR3 DNA reads TGTGCCAGCAGGCCGCCCGTTGCGGGACCGCTGGATGAGCAGTTCTTC.

In its sample, this clonotype was seen many times. The chain is built from TRBV29-1 and TRBJ2-7; 16 bases map to TRBD2. CDR1 SQVTM and CDR2 ANQGSEA come from the germline V gene. The V and J ends lost 7 bases and 4 bases, in that order; junction bases with no gene match: 10. There are 16 residues in the CDR3. CDR3 loop: CSAGGTSGRAVYEQYF. CDR3 DNA: TGCAGCGCCGGGGGGACTAGCGGGAGGGCCGTGTACGAGCAGTACTTC.

This clonotype was seen only a few times. J is TRBJ1-6 and V is TRBV6-1, with D uncertain. The CDR3 runs 14 residues. Germline-derived CDR1 and CDR2 are MNHNS and SASEGT. V dropped 6 bases and J dropped 10 bases, with 16 bases sitting between them. The CDR3: CASSPGESSSPLHF. Here the CDR3 DNA reads TGTGCCAGCAGCCCCGGGGAGAGTAGCTCACCCCTCCACTTT.

There are a few counts of this clonotype. The genes are TRBV7-8 and TRBJ2-7; D is possibly TRBD1 or TRBD2 (5 bases each). This CDR3 spans 18 amino acids. From germline, CDR1 is SGHVS and CDR2 FQNEAQ. Trimming stripped 7 bases from V and 5 bases from J, with 30 bases between. CDR3 amino acids: CASTRERVFPRVFDEQYF. CDR3 DNA: TGTGCCAGCACCCGAGAGAGGGTTTTCCCCAGGGTCTTCGACGAGCAGTACTTC.

This rearrangement joins TRBV12-3 or TRBV12-4 to TRBJ2-5, with 8 bases that match TRBD2. V lost 2 bases to trimming and J lost 2 bases; unmatched junction nucleotides: 10. CDR3 size: 17 residues. CDR3 DNA sequence: TGTGCCAGCAGTTTATGGGGGGGGGCTAGCGGGCAAGAGACCCAGTACTTC. Translated: CASSLWGGASGQETQYF.

This clonotype was detected ten times or more. The V call is TRBV7-6, the J call TRBJ2-7, with a tentative D call TRBD2 (5 bases). The CDR3 length is 12 residues. Germline CDR1 reads SGHVS; CDR2 reads FNYEAQ. Between the trimmed V and J ends, which lost 5 bases and 3 bases, there was a span of 8 bases. CDR3 DNA: TGTGCCAGCAGCCGGGCGGGCTACGAGCAGTACTTC. Its protein is CASSRAGYEQYF.

The J gene is TRBJ2-7, the V gene TRBV4-3; D is perhaps TRBD2 (5 bases). Germline V CDR1 and CDR2: LGHNA, YSLEER. Deletions cut 1 base from V and 5 bases from J, with 9 bases between. CDR3 length: 13 residues. The CDR3 protein is CASSQVAGHEQYF. The DNA of the CDR3 is TGCGCCAGCAGCCAAGTTGCGGGCCACGAGCAGTACTTC.

The chain uses TRBV25-1 and TRBJ2-1; D call uncertain. This CDR3 has 14 residues. CDR1 and CDR2 from the germline V gene are MGHDK and SYGVNS. The V end lost 1 base, the J end lost 8 bases, and 12 bases lay between the germline ends. The CDR3 region is CASSEFNKLDEQFF. The CDR3 DNA is TGTGCCAGCAGTGAATTTAATAAACTCGATGAGCAGTTCTTC.

Notes on this clonotype: Mismatch with germline at one junction end may stem from a read error. The chain links TRBV12-3 or TRBV12-4 to TRBJ1-2, with TRBD1 as a possible D gene (5 bases). The CDR3 covers 13 residues. The CDR3 nucleotides are TGTGCCAGCAGTCTAGCATCGGGGGTCAGCTACACCTTC. Translating gives CASSLASGVSYTF.

At least ten counts were recorded for this clonotype. Here the CDR3 DNA reads TGTGCCAGCAGCTTAAAGGGCTCCTACGAGCAGTACTTC. Its translation is CASSLKGSYEQYF. The V and J genes are TRBV7-9 and TRBJ2-7; no clear D gene. The CDR3 length is 13 residues. V was clipped by 2 bases and J by 0 bases, with 5 bases between them. Germline values: CDR1 SEHNR, CDR2 FQNEAQ (reference sequence).

This clonotype was counted at least ten times. The chain joins TRBV28 to TRBJ1-1; unclear D gene. V lost 6 bases, J lost 1 base, and 12 bases lay in between. The CDR3 is 14 residues long. The germline V gene encodes CDR1 MDHEN and CDR2 SYDVKM. The CDR3 DNA sequence: TGTGCCAGCAGGTTAAAGGTTCGGAACACTGAAGCTTTCTTT. This sequence encodes CASRLKVRNTEAFF.

This sequence joins TRBV4-1 and TRBJ1-3; unclear D gene. From germline, CDR1 is MGHRA and CDR2 YSYEKL. Trimming pared 0 bases from V and 0 bases from J, leaving 6 bases between. This CDR3 spans 15 amino acids. The CDR3 region is CASSQDKSSGNTIYF. The CDR3, as DNA: TGCGCCAGCAGCCAAGATAAGAGCTCTGGAAACACCATATATTTT.